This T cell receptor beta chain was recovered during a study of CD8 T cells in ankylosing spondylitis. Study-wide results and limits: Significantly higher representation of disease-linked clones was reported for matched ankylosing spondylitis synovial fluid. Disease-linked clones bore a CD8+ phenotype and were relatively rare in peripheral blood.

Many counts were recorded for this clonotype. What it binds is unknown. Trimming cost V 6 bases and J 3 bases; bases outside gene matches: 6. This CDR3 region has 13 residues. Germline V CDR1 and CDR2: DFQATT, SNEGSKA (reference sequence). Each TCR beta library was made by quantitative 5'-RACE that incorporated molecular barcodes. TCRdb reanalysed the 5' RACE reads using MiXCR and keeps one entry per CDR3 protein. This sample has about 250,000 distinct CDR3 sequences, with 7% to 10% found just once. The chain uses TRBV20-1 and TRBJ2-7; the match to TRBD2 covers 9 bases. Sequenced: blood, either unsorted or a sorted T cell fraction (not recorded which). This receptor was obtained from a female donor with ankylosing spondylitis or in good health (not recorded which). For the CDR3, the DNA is TGCAGTGCCAAGGGGACTAGCAACTACGAGCAGTACTTC. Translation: CSAKGTSNYEQYF.